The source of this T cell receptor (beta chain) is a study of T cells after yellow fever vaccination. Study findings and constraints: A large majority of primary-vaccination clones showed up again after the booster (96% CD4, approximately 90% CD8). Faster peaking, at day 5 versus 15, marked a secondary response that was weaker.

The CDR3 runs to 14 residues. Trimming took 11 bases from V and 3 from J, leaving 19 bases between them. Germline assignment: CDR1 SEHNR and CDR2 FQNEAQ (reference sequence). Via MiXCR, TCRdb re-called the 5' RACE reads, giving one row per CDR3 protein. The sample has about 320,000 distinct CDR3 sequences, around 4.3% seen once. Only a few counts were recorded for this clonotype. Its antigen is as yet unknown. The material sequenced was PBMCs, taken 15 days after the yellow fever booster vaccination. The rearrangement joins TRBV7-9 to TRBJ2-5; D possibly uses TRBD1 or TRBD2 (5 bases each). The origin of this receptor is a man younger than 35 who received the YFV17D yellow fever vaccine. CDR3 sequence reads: CALRGTSLEETQYF. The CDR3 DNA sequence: TGTGCCCTCCGGGGCACTAGTCTTGAAGAGACCCAGTACTTC.